Listed here is a single T cell receptor beta chain. The target of this receptor is not known. Per-base quality was not reported, and no clone a single base away is much larger than it. Inclusive of the bounding cysteine and phenylalanine, the CDR3 is 15 residues long. Of the read, only the CDR3 DNA is kept; its 45 bases are in frame from base 1. The germline V gene specifies KGHSH as CDR1 and LQKENI as CDR2. Compared with germline, V lacks 3 bases and J lacks 5 bases; bases without a gene match: 6. In total, about 650 healthy bone marrow donors made up the cohort. Cohort members were all nominally healthy when sampled, although unrecorded immune exposures were likely present. The donor was CMV seronegative and was included in the group of under 450 seronegative cohort members. Every donor gave a peripheral blood sample, and the peripheral blood mononuclear cells from that sample were used for TCR beta sequencing. The Qiagen DNeasy Blood Extraction Kit was used to extract genomic DNA from the blood cell samples.

This sample was taken from a study of cytomegalovirus exposure and HLA in healthy donors (dated by TCRdb to about 2017). Background on the whole study: According to an earlier analysis of around 600 of the donors, 150 million to 200 million T cells yielded 117 million unique TCR beta sequences and about 300 Gb of sequence data. An early release that covered fewer than 800 HLA-typed donors contained about 290 gigabases of sequencing data and tens of millions of unique TCR sequences. Of the roughly 400 genotyped donors, approximately 80% were placed in the genetic ancestry cluster associated with self-reported Caucasian donors. The aim of the study was to test whether cataloging public T cell receptors could identify signatures of past pathogen exposure. The study profiled the T cell repertoires of 500 to 800 subjects by immunosequencing and related them to cytomegalovirus serostatus. Along with the approximately 700-subject first cohort, a separate validation cohort of over a hundred different subjects was used. To predict cytomegalovirus infection status, the study combined high-throughput TCR immunosequencing, statistical association of individual TCRs with disease status, and machine learning. A later analysis re-examined previously published TCR beta repertoires from several hundred donors and added high-resolution HLA genotyping to investigate patterns of TCR occurrence. Rather than drawing on any new phenotypic data, the later analysis identified candidate immune exposures from TCR beta sequences and the way those sequences occurred across donors. To decide whether each TCR beta V gene segment behaved as functional or pseudogenic, an earlier analysis of some 600 of the donors relied on high-throughput TCR beta sequencing. Donor age, sex, ethnicity and CMV serostatus were collected together with the repertoire data. A later genetic analysis took genome-wide SNP genotypes for 398 of the 666 donors and used that subset as a discovery cohort. Every repertoire in the discovery cohort had been generated on one and the same sequencing platform. Class I and class II HLA loci were covered by the typing at four-digit resolution. The number of typed donors differed by locus: about 620-640 for A, B, C, DRB1 and DQB1; approximately 530 for DQA1; approximately 600 for DPA1; and approximately 450 for DPB1. Roughly 5 DR-DQ haplotypes were treated as single units for association and clustering because of strong linkage in the cohort. Among over 350 genotyped donors of the cohort, an average of around 240,000 unique TCR beta nucleotide sequences were sequenced per donor, around a sixth of them non-productive. What the authors observed across the whole study: The cohort was sequenced for TCR beta chains only, and without alpha or paired-chain data the features that could be detected were limited. When HLA alleles, especially DR and DQ, strongly co-occurred, TCR associations were difficult to assign to individual alleles. Fewer than 20 rarely observed V segments, including chromosome 9 orphons, were excluded from the earlier analysis of some 590 of the donors because counts were too low. A later analysis found that TCR association rates varied across HLA loci, with DRB1 alleles showing the most associated TCRs and HLA-C alleles the fewest. Most CMV-associated TCR beta chains appeared to be HLA-restricted in a later analysis, and the HLA associations seemed to be driven largely by CMV exposure. In vitro tests confirmed that a few of the cytomegalovirus-associated TCR beta chains recognize cytomegalovirus antigens. A further reported finding was that TCR beta sequences accurately predicted the HLA-A and HLA-B alleles for most subjects in the first cohort. The 87-base-pair reads could not distinguish some IMGT-functional V segments, including TRBV6-2 and TRBV6-3, so those segments were excluded. Cytomegalovirus status was reported to be diagnosed by the classifier with high specificity and sensitivity in both the original and validation cohorts. Because some donors lacked HLA typing at each locus, the association tests relied only on the typed subset. A later genetic analysis reported fewer N-insertions in productive TCRs among donors in an Asian-associated ancestry cluster than the roughly 620-donor mean. An association between a missense DCLRE1C variant and V-gene and J-gene trimming of TCR beta chains was found in a later genetic analysis and replicated in an independent cohort. According to a later analysis, parvovirus B19, influenza, CMV and Epstein-Barr virus appeared linked to several top co-occurrence clusters. According to the authors, the approach could potentially be generalized to other disease states and immunological phenotypes. Correlated functional status among segregating V segments might reflect linkage disequilibrium, but an unknown experimental factor could not be ruled out. A later analysis found that HLA-associated TCR beta chains were more clonally expanded and had lower generation probabilities than equally common non-associated chains. Specific HLA alleles were associated with 15,000 to 20,000 TCR beta sequences at a false discovery rate of 0.05 in a later analysis. While some public TCRs were present in many individuals, most TCR sequences turned up only very rarely across donors. Presence/absence analyses assumed roughly uniform sequencing depth across donors, an assumption that may not hold. CMV serostatus was the only immune exposure information available for the cohort. A total of some 180 TCR beta chains were listed by the study as associated with cytomegalovirus. Broadly in line with IMGT annotations, most TCR beta V segments showed up in productive rearrangements about 87% or about 30% of the time in an earlier analysis of approximately 600 of the donors. A group of highly shared sequence variants was considered likely to be a technical artifact of the sequencing pipeline.

Library construction relied on the immunoSEQ multiplex PCR assay. A mixture of 60 forward primers for TCR Vbeta segments and 13 reverse primers for TCR Jbeta segments was used in the multiplex PCR. Amplification of the CDR3 region of rearranged TCR beta genes was performed with a multiplex PCR assay on genomic DNA. The Illumina HiSeq System was used to sequence the amplified TCR beta libraries as 87-base-pair reads. Under the source paper's analysis protocol: A later analysis tallied 80 million to 95 million unique TCR beta chains across the 666 repertoires, and approximately 12 million of those chains were shared by two or more donors. A nearest-neighbor algorithm error-corrected the raw reads and collapsed the reads into unique sequences, merging closely related sequences to remove PCR and sequencing errors. CDR3 sequences were aligned to IMGT reference sequences to assign V, D and J gene segments. For a sequence to be retained, at least a six-nucleotide match to both a V gene segment and a J gene segment was required. Rearrangements were called productive when the CDR3 lacked stop codons and stayed in frame with V and J; all others were non-productive. CDR3 was defined by IMGT convention, running from the second conserved V-encoded cysteine to the conserved J-encoded phenylalanine. The earlier analysis of about 500 of the donors excluded sequences that lacked an unambiguous match to a single V gene segment. An earlier analysis of several hundred of the donors classified V segments as functional when productive rearrangements were above 56.7% and as segregating when the standard deviation between donors was above 5%. A statistical classification framework was built to diagnose cytomegalovirus status from the catalog of TCR beta chain sequences. In a later analysis, TCR nucleotide sequences were compared against IMGT/GENE-DB human TR gene sequences so that V and J genes could be assigned. The TCRdist pipeline was used in a later analysis to assign CDR3 sequences and most-parsimonious VDJ recombination scenarios. A later analysis defined each TCR beta chain by its CDR3 amino acid sequence plus V-gene family, and excluded reads lacking a unique V-gene family. In a later analysis, 500 to 700 highly shared, low-generation-probability nucleotide sequences were removed to address suspected cross-contamination and a sequencing artifact. In a later analysis, a clonal expansion index was calculated for each public chain from normalized within-repertoire ranks of inferred template counts. A later analysis computed generation probabilities with a VDJ recombination model fitted to out-of-frame rearrangements, and checked the results against IGoR. In a later analysis, hypergeometric tests were used to score TCR-TCR, TCR-HLA and TCR-CMV co-occurrence, with a repertoire-size bias correction applied to TCR pairs. A later analysis estimated false discovery rates by permuting HLA or CMV assignments 20 times. In a later analysis, co-occurring TCRs were grouped using DBSCAN, and TCRdist sequence similarity was added for clustering within HLA-allele-positive subsets. Repertoires with fewer than 30,000 or more than 120,000 public chains were left out of co-occurrence clustering, as were a few repertoires with anomalous nucleotide sharing. Entries here come from immuneACCESS through TCRdb and include only in-frame sequences with V and J called. Some clones fail to appear in such tables; in the studies checked, an unresolved V gene covers under half of the shortfall, and the cause of the remainder is unknown. The DNA was the basis for D and trimming; V, J and clone size are from that table. The sample has roughly 130,000 clones on record, 75% to 85% of them singletons. Of the sample, 3% to 4% falls within the top ten clones.

The sequence was obtained from a woman aged 40-49 years in good health and CMV-seronegative. The sample was PBMCs. The chain employs TRBV18 and TRBJ2-7; TRBD1 lines up with 11 middle nucleotides. The CDR3 protein: CASSPRDRGLNEQYF. The DNA sequence reads TGTGCCAGCTCACCTCGGGACAGGGGGTTGAACGAGCAGTACTTC.